These T cell receptor beta chains were read from a single sample in a study of shared clonotypes between healthy human individuals. Clones were sequenced by immunoSEQ multiplex PCR, and TCRdb holds only the in-frame ones, with some missing. The data hold about 1.5 million clones, with 95% to 99% observed a single time. The sequencing sample was made of naive CD4+ T cells sorted from blood. Receptors originate from a man younger than 40 in good health. CDR3s include the opening cysteine and the closing phenylalanine or tryptophan. The D gene is left open where the match is weak. Size is stated for part of the rows, as once, few or many counts, or as a class when the clone is expanded.

d_call	clone_size	v_call	j_call	cdr3_nt	cdr3_aa
-	-	TRBV28	TRBJ1-5	TGTGCCAGCAGTCCATTTTTAGCAGACCTTAATCAGCCCCAGCATTTT	CASSPFLADLNQPQHF
TRBD1	-	TRBV5-1	TRBJ2-7	TGCGCCAGCAGCTGGGACAGACCCTACGAGCAGTACTTC	CASSWDRPYEQYF
-	-	TRBV10-1	TRBJ2-1	TGCGCCAGCAGCAAACAGGGTTCGGATGAGCAGTTCTTC	CASSKQGSDEQFF
TRBD2	few	TRBV5-1	TRBJ2-3	TGCGCCAGCAGCTTAAGCGGGAGGACCACAGATACGCAGTATTTT	CASSLSGRTTDTQYF
-	-	TRBV9	TRBJ2-5	TGTGCCAGCAGCACCCTAGACAGCAACCAAGAGACCCAGTACTTC	CASSTLDSNQETQYF
-	-	TRBV10-2	TRBJ2-5	TGCGCCAGCGGAGTTCAGGTGGTCCAAGAGACCCAGTACTTC	CASGVQVVQETQYF
TRBD1	-	TRBV10-3	TRBJ2-1	TGTGCCATCAGCCCCACAGGGGTCCGGTCCTACAATGAGCAGTTCTTC	CAISPTGVRSYNEQFF
-	-	TRBV5-1	TRBJ2-3	TGCGCCAGCAGCACCGGACTTGGAGATACAGATACGCAGTATTTT	CASSTGLGDTDTQYF
TRBD1	once	TRBV19	TRBJ2-1	TGTGCCAGTAGTATAGAAGGGGGCGCTGAGCAGTTCTTC	CASSIEGGAEQFF
-	-	TRBV30	TRBJ2-2	TGTGCCTGGGCCCCAGGTATAAAGAACACCGGGGAGCTGTTTTTT	CAWAPGIKNTGELFF
-	-	TRBV5-1	TRBJ1-1	TGCGCCAGCAGCTTGCTAGACGGCCCAGTTTTCGGCACTGAAGCTTTCTTT	CASSLLDGPVFGTEAFF
-	-	TRBV20-1	TRBJ1-5	TGCAGTACCCAGAGGGATCAGCCCCAGCATTTT	CSTQRDQPQHF
TRBD2	-	TRBV11-2	TRBJ2-1	TGTGCCAGCAGCTTAGTAGCGGGCCCAAACAATGAGCAGTTCTTC	CASSLVAGPNNEQFF
TRBD2	-	TRBV7-9	TRBJ2-3	TGTGCCAGCAGCGTCCGAGCGGGAGCAACAGATACGCAGTATTTT	CASSVRAGATDTQYF
TRBD2	-	TRBV6-6	TRBJ2-3	TGTGCCGCTGGGGGGAGCGGGAGGGCGGAAGATACGCAGTATTTT	CAAGGSGRAEDTQYF
-	-	TRBV6-5	TRBJ1-5	TGTGCCAGCAGCCCGCTTTTTGCTCGTTCTCAGCCCCAGCATTTT	CASSPLFARSQPQHF
TRBD2	-	TRBV9	TRBJ2-1	TGTGCCAGCAGCGTCGGCCCTAGCGGGAGTTTCTCCTACAATGAGCAGTTCTTC	CASSVGPSGSFSYNEQFF
TRBD2	once	TRBV7-8	TRBJ2-3	TGTGCCAGCAGCCAGGCGGGAGGGCAGACAGATACGCAGTATTTT	CASSQAGGQTDTQYF
-	-	TRBV18	TRBJ2-7	TGTGCCAGCTCACCGCTGGGGGCTAGCGCCTACGAGCAGTACTTC	CASSPLGASAYEQYF
-	-	TRBV6-4	TRBJ2-1	TGTGCCAGCAGTGACGGTAAGGGGGCCTACAATGAGCAGTTCTTC	CASSDGKGAYNEQFF
-	-	TRBV28	TRBJ2-1	TGTGCCAGCGCTGTGGAAGGGGCTGAGCAGTTCTTC	CASAVEGAEQFF
TRBD1	-	TRBV7-9	TRBJ1-2	TGTGCCAGCAGCTTAGGGACAGGGGGCTCGGGTGGCTACACCTTC	CASSLGTGGSGGYTF
TRBD1	once	TRBV7-2	TRBJ2-5	TGTGCCAGCAGCCCTGGGGGATTTGACAGGGACGACGAGACCCAGTACTTC	CASSPGGFDRDDETQYF
-	-	TRBV7-9	TRBJ2-7	TGTGCCAGCAGCTTAGACAGGGAATTTACCTACGAGCAGTACTTC	CASSLDREFTYEQYF
TRBD2	once	TRBV7-2	TRBJ2-7	TGTGCCAGCAGCTTAGCTAGCGGGAGGTCACAAGAGCAGTACTTC	CASSLASGRSQEQYF
TRBD2	-	TRBV11-2	TRBJ2-7	TGTGCCAGCAGCCGGGAGGGCCCCCCTTACGAGCAGTACTTC	CASSREGPPYEQYF
TRBD2	-	TRBV9	TRBJ2-1	TGTGCCAGCAGCGTAGAGACTAGCGGACCTCACAATGAGCAGTTCTTC	CASSVETSGPHNEQFF
-	-	TRBV4-2	TRBJ2-1	TGTGCCAGCAGCCAAGAGGGCGGGCTAGGCGATGAGCAGTTCTTC	CASSQEGGLGDEQFF
-	-	TRBV19	TRBJ2-1	TGTGCCAGTAGTATTCGGAGGCCAGGGACCGCTCCCGATGAGCAGTTCTTC	CASSIRRPGTAPDEQFF
-	once	TRBV5-1	TRBJ1-2	TGCGCCAGCAGCCCAGAATTAAGGATGTCTGGCTACACCTTC	CASSPELRMSGYTF
TRBD1	-	TRBV11-2	TRBJ2-7	TGTGCCAGCAGCCAGGGGGTTTACTACGAGCAGTACTTC	CASSQGVYYEQYF
TRBD1	-	TRBV2	TRBJ1-4	TGTGCCAGCAGGGTGGGACAGACTAATGAAAAACTGTTTTTT	CASRVGQTNEKLFF
-	-	TRBV29-1	TRBJ2-2	TGCAGCGGCAACCGGGACAATGGCGGGGAGCTGTTTTTT	CSGNRDNGGELFF
-	-	TRBV28	TRBJ1-2	TGTGCCAGCAGCCCCCCCGATGGCAGTTTCTATGGCTACACCTTC	CASSPPDGSFYGYTF
-	-	TRBV11-2	TRBJ2-2	TGTGCCAGCAGCTTATTGGGCACCGGGGAGCTGTTTTTT	CASSLLGTGELFF
-	few	TRBV19	TRBJ1-5	TGTGCCAGTAGTACCACAGGGAATCAGCCCCAGCATTTT	CASSTTGNQPQHF
-	-	TRBV7-9	TRBJ2-3	TGTGCCAGCGAGGCGGGCCTCACAGATACGCAGTATTTT	CASEAGLTDTQYF
-	once	TRBV6-6	TRBJ2-3	TGTGCCAGCAGTCTGACTTGGTTAGCGCAGTATTTT	CASSLTWLAQYF
TRBD1	-	TRBV6-1	TRBJ1-1	TGTGCCAGCAGTGAAACGAGGGGGCGGGGGAACACTGAAGCTTTCTTT	CASSETRGRGNTEAFF
TRBD1	-	TRBV5-1	TRBJ1-1	TGCGCCAGCAGCATAGGACGGACAGGGGGCACTGAAGCTTTCTTT	CASSIGRTGGTEAFF
TRBD1	-	TRBV5-1	TRBJ2-5	TGCGCCAGCAGCATGACTGGGGGGACAGGGCTCGAGACCCAGTACTTC	CASSMTGGTGLETQYF
TRBD2	-	TRBV15	TRBJ2-1	TGTGCCACCAGCAGAGGGGGGCTAGCGGGAGCCTACAATGAGCAGTTCTTC	CATSRGGLAGAYNEQFF